Given below is one T cell receptor beta chain in context. Its target is not known. This record comes from a study of cytomegalovirus exposure and HLA in healthy donors. PCR primers comprised 60 Vbeta and 13 Jbeta primers. Sequenced by immunoSEQ multiplex PCR; TCRdb stores in-frame clones only, minus some. The table has about 93,000 clones, approximately 69% seen once; the top ten hold approximately 5.8%. Overall study findings and caveats: Some V segments, TRBV6-2 and TRBV6-3 among them, were indistinguishable and were therefore excluded.

The CDR3 loop spans 18 amino acids. In germline, CDR1 is SGHVS, CDR2 FQNEAQ. V dropped 5 bases and J dropped 8 bases, with 27 bases sitting between them. This sequence joins TRBV7-8 and TRBJ1-4; D gene ambiguous. This clonotype was sampled from a boy between 10 and 17 years old in good health and CMV-seropositive. The sequencing sample was made of PBMCs. The CDR3 DNA follows: TGTGCCAGCAGCGCAAATTCGGTCGCCTCGGTCGCGTGGGAAAAACTGTTTTTT. It specifies CASSANSVASVAWEKLFF. Drawing the rest from reference TRBV7-8 and TRBJ1-4, the complete variable domain is GAGVSQSPRYKVAKRGQDVALRCDPISGHVSLFWYQQALGQGPEFLTYFQNEAQLDKSGLPSDRFFAERPEGSVSTLKIQRTQQEDSAVYLCASSANSVASVAWEKLFFGSGTQLSVL.